These T cell receptor beta chains were read from a single sample in a study of CXCR3-negative and CXCR3-positive naive CD8 T cells. No DNA is given; TCRdb re-called the 5' RACE reads and lists each CDR3 protein once. The sample includes 150,000 or so distinct CDR3 sequences. The sample was naive CXCR3- CD8+ T cells from blood. The receptors derive from a human donor in good health. Some clones in this sample may be carry-over from other donors' samples. CDR3s include the opening cysteine and the closing phenylalanine or tryptophan. Fields, in order: V gene, J gene, CDR3 protein.

v_gene: TRBV6-5; j_gene: TRBJ2-1; CDR3aa: CASRDWTGDEQFF
v_gene: TRBV7-2; j_gene: TRBJ2-3; CDR3aa: CASSLEGLAGRLVDTQYF
v_gene: TRBV28; j_gene: TRBJ2-2; CDR3aa: CASSFGVYTGELFF
v_gene: TRBV4-2; j_gene: TRBJ2-1; CDR3aa: CASSQSWGGYDNEQFF
v_gene: TRBV7-9; j_gene: TRBJ2-7; CDR3aa: CASSLGGQGVWTYEQYF
v_gene: TRBV20-1; j_gene: TRBJ2-3; CDR3aa: CSATHRRLAGVPDTQYF
v_gene: TRBV5-1; j_gene: TRBJ1-1; CDR3aa: CASSQGLVNTEAFF
v_gene: TRBV7-8; j_gene: TRBJ2-1; CDR3aa: CASSWVIAGINEQFF
v_gene: TRBV20-1; j_gene: TRBJ2-5; CDR3aa: CSARDLSGRDQETQYF
v_gene: TRBV29-1; j_gene: TRBJ2-2; CDR3aa: CSVSTGVGTGELFF
v_gene: TRBV5-1; j_gene: TRBJ1-6; CDR3aa: CASSLGPGPSPLHF
v_gene: TRBV28; j_gene: TRBJ2-3; CDR3aa: CASGGGVTDTQYF
v_gene: TRBV5-5; j_gene: TRBJ2-2; CDR3aa: CASSLWVGGGITGELFF
v_gene: TRBV28; j_gene: TRBJ2-5; CDR3aa: CASNRDRNQETQYF
v_gene: TRBV4-1; j_gene: TRBJ1-5; CDR3aa: CASSQATPSNQPQHF
v_gene: TRBV7-4; j_gene: TRBJ2-7; CDR3aa: CASSFWVWSGSYCEQYF
v_gene: TRBV7-9; j_gene: TRBJ2-1; CDR3aa: CASSPPAGSSYNEQFF
v_gene: TRBV2; j_gene: TRBJ2-1; CDR3aa: CASRDPSGPLGYNEQFF
v_gene: TRBV7-9; j_gene: TRBJ2-7; CDR3aa: CASSLSFGERYYEQYF
v_gene: TRBV12-3/TRBV12-4; j_gene: TRBJ1-2; CDR3aa: CASSPGTAVGYGYTF
v_gene: TRBV7-8; j_gene: TRBJ2-1; CDR3aa: CASSLVMRFYNEQFF
v_gene: TRBV7-9; j_gene: TRBJ2-7; CDR3aa: CASSGSPTGTDPYEQYF
v_gene: TRBV27; j_gene: TRBJ2-7; CDR3aa: CASSLPDRNYEQYF
v_gene: TRBV12-3/TRBV12-4; j_gene: TRBJ2-3; CDR3aa: CASSQGRDTQYF
v_gene: TRBV7-9; j_gene: TRBJ2-5; CDR3aa: CASSPAGREETQYF
v_gene: TRBV30; j_gene: TRBJ2-7; CDR3aa: CAWSARQGSSYEQYF
v_gene: TRBV28; j_gene: TRBJ1-1; CDR3aa: CASRRSTEAFF
v_gene: TRBV28; j_gene: TRBJ2-2; CDR3aa: CASSTPEIGNTGELFF
v_gene: TRBV19; j_gene: TRBJ2-7; CDR3aa: CASSPGEGPPYEQYF
v_gene: TRBV7-9; j_gene: TRBJ2-7; CDR3aa: CASSLVQAREQYF
v_gene: TRBV28; j_gene: TRBJ2-1; CDR3aa: CASTQGALANEQFF
v_gene: TRBV12-3/TRBV12-4; j_gene: TRBJ2-1; CDR3aa: CASSPMFHPSSASGRSGYNEQFF